The clone carrying this T cell receptor (beta chain) was detected many times. Its antigen is not identified. The entry originates in a study of blood T cells in healthy people across ages. General study findings and limits: Diversity figures derived from one million T cells were judged to underestimate the true value. Naive and antigen-experienced cells were not separated, limiting conclusive comparison.

With a J-beta primer mix and a sample-barcoded 5' primer, a second PCR ran about 6 to 11 cycles. The template-switch adaptor, which had 12 random nucleotides, put a tag on each cDNA molecule. TCRdb independently ran MiXCR on the 5' RACE reads; one entry per CDR3 protein. The sample includes hundreds of thousands of distinct CDR3 sequences, roughly 26% of them seen just once. The CDR3 sequence is 14 residues long. CDR1 and CDR2 from the germline V gene are DFQATT and SNEGSKA (reference sequence). V was clipped by 1 base and J by 2 bases, with 12 bases between them. The chain combines TRBV20-1 with TRBJ2-7; the D gene is possibly TRBD1 (6 bases). The sequence was obtained from a woman older than 75 in good health. Specimen: blood. CDR3 sequence reads: CSARGTDRTYEQYF. Here the CDR3 DNA reads TGCAGTGCTAGAGGCACAGACAGGACCTACGAGCAGTACTTC.